Described below is a single T cell receptor beta chain sequence and its context. Its antigen remains unknown. This sample is part of a study of CD8 T cells in Susac syndrome. Findings and caveats of the study: Susac syndrome CD4+ T cell repertoires showed no clonal expansion.

Random hexamers served to reverse transcribe roughly 0.45 to 1 ug RNA. TCRdb re-derived calls from the immunoSEQ multiplex PCR reads in MiXCR, one entry per CDR3 protein. The profile covers roughly 250,000 distinct CDR3 sequences, with less than 96% appearing a single time and around 0.1% taken by the ten largest. The TCR originated in a human donor with Susac syndrome. Sequencing used CD4+ T cells from PBMCs.

CDR3 in amino acids: CSAWEGSSYNEQFF. The CDR3 bases are TGCAGTGCTTGGGAGGGGAGCTCCTACAATGAGCAGTTCTTC. J is TRBJ2-1 and V is TRBV20-1; 7 bases are a match to TRBD2. The CDR3 covers 14 residues. Looked up from germline, CDR1 is DFQATT and CDR2 is SNEGSKA (reference sequence). V lost 5 bases to trimming and J lost 0 bases; unmatched junction nucleotides: 4.